The 21 T cell receptor beta chains in this list originate from one sample, sequenced in a study of early T cells in non-severe SARS-CoV-2 infection. TCRdb passed the 5' RACE reads through MiXCR, listing each CDR3 protein once. This sample has 70,000 to 95,000 distinct CDR3 sequences, with roughly 13% found just once. The specimen was whole blood. The receptor source for this set is an adult who was a healthcare worker with PCR-confirmed SARS-CoV-2 infection or an uninfected control (not recorded which).

This chain links TRBV6-5 with TRBJ1-1; no definite D call. The CDR3 sequence is 12 residues long. The germline V and J ends were trimmed by 6 bases and 2 bases, with 7 bases remaining between them. Per the germline V gene, CDR1 is MNHEY and CDR2 is SVGAGI. The CDR3 is CASSPRNTEAFF. The CDR3 nucleotides are TGTGCCAGCAGCCCAAGAAACACTGAAGCTTTCTTT.

Here the CDR3 DNA reads TGCAGTGCTAGAGTCCAGGGGAGAGAAGAGACCCAGTACTTC. This encodes CSARVQGREETQYF. The chain links TRBV20-1 to TRBJ2-5; D may be TRBD1 (6 bases). Germline CDR1 DFQATT, CDR2 SNEGSKA (reference sequence). The CDR3 is 14 amino acids. The ends were cut back, 1 base at V and 3 bases at J, with 12 bases in the middle.

This clonotype came up a few times. The chain is built from TRBV4-3 and TRBJ1-2; D unclear. This CDR3 region has 16 residues. Germline-derived CDR1 and CDR2 are LGHNA and YSLEER. V gave up 0 bases and J gave up 11 bases, with 22 bases separating them. CDR3: CASSQELSTETFRYTF. The CDR3 DNA is TGCGCCAGCAGCCAAGAATTGTCGACGGAAACCTTTCGGTACACCTTC.

This clonotype was picked up a small number of times. The chain links TRBV6-6 to TRBJ1-2; no reliable D call. Between the trimmed V and J ends, which lost 6 bases and 3 bases, there was a span of 5 bases. CDR3 length: 11 residues. Germline V gives CDR1 MNHNY, CDR2 SVGAGI (reference sequence). As DNA, the CDR3 is TGTGCCAGCAGGGGATACTATGGCTACACCTTC. Protein: CASRGYYGYTF.

This clonotype showed up just once. The rearrangement uses TRBV5-1 and TRBJ2-3; D uncertain. The CDR3 consists of 15 residues. Trimming cost V 0 bases and J 2 bases, with 10 bases left between them. Per the germline V gene, CDR1 is SGHRS and CDR2 is YFSETQ. CDR3 sequence (DNA): TGCGCCAGCAGCTTGGGAGGAGAGGACACAGATACGCAGTATTTT. Translating gives CASSLGGEDTDTQYF.

This clonotype was counted ten times or more. The chain links TRBV20-1 to TRBJ2-7, with 7 bases fitting TRBD1. Germline lookup yields CDR1 DFQATT and CDR2 SNEGSKA (reference sequence). The CDR3 has 14 amino acids. With V trimmed by 6 bases and J by 4 bases, 12 bases remained unmatched. CDR3 coding DNA: TGCAGTGCCAGCAATCCGGGACAGCCGTACGAGCAGTACTTC. Its protein product is CSASNPGQPYEQYF.

This sequence joins TRBV7-8 and TRBJ1-6, with D perhaps TRBD1 (5 bases). V was trimmed by 2 bases and J by 10 bases, leaving 21 bases between them. The CDR3 has 17 residues. Looked up from germline, CDR1 is SGHVS and CDR2 is FQNEAQ. For the CDR3, the DNA is TGTGCCAGCAGCTTAATTCTCGGGACGGGCATAATCTCACCCCTCCACTTT. Its translation is CASSLILGTGIISPLHF.

V and J are TRBV7-9 and TRBJ2-7; 8 positions agree with TRBD2. V was clipped by 5 bases and J by 1 base; unmatched bases: 10. The CDR3 extends over 16 amino acids. Germline CDR1 reads SEHNR; CDR2 reads FQNEAQ (reference sequence). In DNA, the CDR3 is TGTGCCAGCAGCACCCCAGGACTAGCTGGTTCCTACGAGCAGTACTTC. Protein sequence: CASSTPGLAGSYEQYF. Drawing the rest from reference TRBV7-9 and TRBJ2-7, the complete variable domain is DTGVSQNPRHKITKRGQNVTFRCDPISEHNRLYWYRQTLGQGPEFLTYFQNEAQLEKSRLLSDRFSAERPKGSFSTLEIQRTEQGDSAMYLCASSTPGLAGSYEQYFGPGTRLTVT.

This clonotype was counted many times. This chain links TRBV29-1 with TRBJ2-5; TRBD2 is a possible D gene (6 bases). Germline V lookup: CDR1 SQVTM, CDR2 ANQGSEA. V lost 2 bases and J lost 4, with 8 bases in between. This CDR3 comprises 12 residues. The CDR3 DNA is TGCAGCGTTGAAAAGGGAGGAGAGACCCAGTACTTC. Translating it yields CSVEKGGETQYF.

This clonotype was counted a few times. This chain joins TRBV6-6 and TRBJ2-2; D ambiguous. V was clipped by 5 bases and J by 6 bases, with 13 bases between them. The length of the CDR3 is 14 residues. Germline loops: CDR1 MNHNY, CDR2 SVGAGI (reference sequence). The DNA for the CDR3 is TGTGCCAGCAGTCAACCTCCAGGAGCCGGGGAGCTGTTTTTT. Translated: CASSQPPGAGELFF.

A few counts support this clonotype. The chain recombines TRBV5-4 with TRBJ1-1; TRBD1 matches 7 bases. V shed 5 bases and J 0 bases; nucleotides not matched to a gene: 4. Germline-derived CDR1 and CDR2 are SGHNT and YYREEE (reference sequence). The CDR3 is 14 amino acids. The CDR3 protein is CASSKDRVNTEAFF. CDR3 bases: TGTGCCAGCAGTAAAGACAGGGTGAACACTGAAGCTTTCTTT.

CDR3 amino acids: CASSLGTTNEKLFF. CDR3 DNA sequence: TGTGCCAGCAGCTTGGGGACGACTAATGAAAAACTGTTTTTT. The genes are TRBV7-9 and TRBJ1-4; D may be TRBD1 (5 bases). Trimming stripped 3 bases from V and 2 bases from J, with 7 bases between. Germline values: CDR1 SEHNR, CDR2 FQNEAQ (reference sequence). This CDR3 region has 14 residues.

The chain recombines TRBV5-1 with TRBJ2-6, with D unclear. This CDR3 is 15 amino acids long. The V gene lost 5 bases and the J gene lost 2 bases, with 11 bases spanning the gap. Germline V CDR1 and CDR2: SGHRS, YFSETQ. The CDR3 sequence: CASSKDGPGANVLTF. The CDR3 coding sequence is TGCGCCAGCAGTAAGGACGGTCCTGGGGCCAACGTCCTGACTTTC.

This clonotype was recorded a few times. The chain uses TRBV3-1 and TRBJ2-1; TRBD2 might be the D (5 bases). The CDR3 has 14 amino acids. V was pared by 0 bases and J by 12 bases, with 15 bases between. Germline CDR1 and CDR2: LGHDT and YNNKEL (reference sequence). The CDR3 is CASSQDWSLAGQFF. In DNA, the CDR3 is TGTGCCAGCAGCCAAGATTGGAGCCTCGCGGGGCAGTTCTTC.

The J gene is TRBJ1-5, the V gene TRBV12-3 or TRBV12-4; TRBD1 matches 7 bases. V gave up 8 bases and J gave up 0 bases; unmatched junction bases: 7. CDR3 length equals 15 residues. This CDR3 reads CASRRGGYSNQPQHF. The CDR3 DNA is TGTGCCAGCCGTCGAGGGGGCTATAGCAATCAGCCCCAGCATTTT.

This clonotype has just a few counts. The genes are TRBV10-2 and TRBJ2-2; possible D gene TRBD2, 6 bases. Per germline, CDR1 WSHSY and CDR2 SAAADI. This CDR3 contains 16 residues. V was clipped by 6 bases and J by 4 bases, with 18 bases between them. CDR3 sequence: CASRAIRGFSTGELFF. The CDR3 DNA reads as TGCGCCAGCAGAGCCATCCGGGGGTTTAGCACCGGGGAGCTGTTTTTT.

This clonotype was picked up a small number of times. The chain links TRBV11-2 to TRBJ2-1; 11 bases agree with TRBD1. J was trimmed by 4 bases and V by 0 bases; bases with no gene match: 5. Germline values: CDR1 SGHAT, CDR2 FQNNGV. This CDR3 comprises 17 residues. As DNA, the CDR3 is TGTGCCAGCAGCTTAGATCGCGGACAGGGGGCGTACAATGAGCAGTTCTTC. Translating gives CASSLDRGQGAYNEQFF.

This rearrangement joins TRBV20-1 to TRBJ2-5; D unresolved. Between the trimmed V and J ends, which lost 0 bases and 1 base, there was a span of 15 bases. Germline CDR1 DFQATT, CDR2 SNEGSKA (reference sequence). The CDR3 is 16 residues long. CDR3 protein: CSARDPKGILQETQYF. CDR3 bases: TGCAGTGCTAGAGACCCCAAGGGTATTCTCCAAGAGACCCAGTACTTC.

V gene TRBV28 combines with J gene TRBJ2-1; no clear D gene. The germline V gene has CDR1 MDHEN and CDR2 SYDVKM. The CDR3 is 15 amino acids. The V gene lost 8 bases and the J gene lost 0 bases, with 14 bases spanning the gap. The CDR3 loop is CASGIIRSSYNEQFF. The CDR3 DNA follows: TGTGCCAGCGGCATAATCAGGAGCTCCTACAATGAGCAGTTCTTC.

There are a few counts of this clonotype. The J gene is TRBJ2-7, the V gene TRBV6-5; D remains unclear. Deletions cut 6 bases from V and 1 base from J, with 4 bases between. Germline CDR1 MNHEY, CDR2 SVGAGI. This CDR3 contains 11 residues. The CDR3 DNA follows: TGTGCCAGCAGGGATTCCTACGAGCAGTACTTC. Encoded protein: CASRDSYEQYF.

The chain recombines TRBV29-1 with TRBJ1-1; D might be TRBD1 (5 bases). The germline V gene has CDR1 SQVTM and CDR2 ANQGSEA. Trimming removed 5 bases from V and 5 bases from J, with 6 bases in between. The CDR3 has 10 residues. The CDR3 DNA is TGCAGCGTTTCAGGGACTGAAGCTTTCTTT. Translated, it gives CSVSGTEAFF.